A selection of T cell receptor beta chains follows, all from one sample in a study of CD8+ T cells in alopecia areata. Sequenced by immunoSEQ multiplex PCR; TCRdb stores in-frame clones only, minus some. This sample has some 130,000 clones, with roughly three fifths found just once. The material was CD4+ T cells sorted from blood, obtained at week 0. All receptors come from a human donor with alopecia areata. Both conserved end residues are part of each CDR3. A D gene is named only where the DNA matches it firmly. Size is stated for part of the rows, as once, few or many counts, or as a class when the clone is expanded.

D	V	J	size	CDR3	DNA
TRBD2	TRBV9	TRBJ2-1	-	CASSPKGLAGGYNEQFF	TGTGCCAGCAGCCCCAAGGGACTAGCGGGGGGCTACAATGAGCAGTTCTTC
-	TRBV7-2	TRBJ1-2	-	CASSLERGTGYTF	TGTGCCAGCAGCTTAGAGCGGGGAACTGGCTACACCTTC
-	TRBV18	TRBJ2-7	-	CASSDPGLPSYEQYF	TGTGCCAGCTCAGACCCCGGACTTCCCTCCTACGAGCAGTACTTC
-	TRBV18	TRBJ2-3	-	CASSPRDTQYF	TGTGCCAGCTCACCACGAGATACGCAGTATTTT
TRBD1	TRBV7-2	TRBJ2-5	-	CASSRDRQETQYF	TGTGCCAGCAGCCGGGACAGACAAGAGACCCAGTACTTC
TRBD1	TRBV19	TRBJ1-2	-	CASSRDSAPYGYTF	TGTGCCAGTAGTAGGGACAGTGCGCCCTATGGCTACACCTTC
-	TRBV5-1	TRBJ2-3	-	CASSLTRENTQYF	TGCGCCAGCAGCTTGACCAGGGAAAATACGCAGTATTTT
-	TRBV6-6	TRBJ1-1	-	CASSYDFSNTEAFF	TGTGCCAGCAGTTACGACTTTTCGAACACTGAAGCTTTCTTT
-	TRBV11-2	TRBJ2-1	-	CASSLQRYNEQFF	TGTGCCAGCAGCTTACAGAGATACAATGAGCAGTTCTTC
TRBD1	TRBV6-6	TRBJ1-2	few	CASTQGDSYYGYTF	TGTGCCAGCACCCAGGGGGACAGCTACTATGGCTACACCTTC
-	TRBV11-1	TRBJ1-1	-	CASSLAQGWWTEAFF	TGTGCCAGCAGCTTAGCGCAGGGTTGGTGGACTGAAGCTTTCTTT
-	TRBV4-1	TRBJ2-5	-	CASSQDPWGETQYF	TGCGCCAGCAGCCAAGATCCGTGGGGGGAGACCCAGTACTTC
-	TRBV5-4	TRBJ1-1	-	CASTNTANTEAFF	TGTGCCAGCACTAATACAGCGAACACTGAAGCTTTCTTT
TRBD2	TRBV7-7	TRBJ2-5	-	CASSLGASGAQETQYF	TGTGCCAGCAGCTTAGGTGCTAGCGGGGCACAAGAGACCCAGTACTTC
-	TRBV7-2	TRBJ2-3	-	CASSLTGSQYF	TGTGCCAGCAGCCTTACAGGGTCGCAGTATTTT
-	TRBV2	TRBJ1-1	-	CASSEEVNTEAFF	TGTGCCAGCAGTGAAGAAGTTAACACTGAAGCTTTCTTT
-	TRBV6-6	TRBJ2-7	-	CASSRSQGGWKQYF	TGTGCCAGCAGTCGAAGCCAGGGTGGCTGGAAGCAGTACTTC
-	TRBV19	TRBJ2-5	once	CASSIADQETQYF	TGTGCCAGTAGTATCGCGGACCAAGAGACCCAGTACTTC
-	TRBV7-9	TRBJ2-1	-	CASSFSQLSYNEQFF	TGTGCCAGCAGCTTCTCCCAGCTTTCCTACAATGAGCAGTTCTTC
-	TRBV28	TRBJ1-2	-	CASRKNLLYGYTF	TGTGCCAGCCGGAAGAACCTCCTCTATGGCTACACCTTC
-	TRBV6-4	TRBJ2-3	few	CASSDSAGLTDTQYF	TGTGCCAGCAGTGACAGCGCGGGGCTCACAGATACGCAGTATTTT
-	TRBV2	TRBJ1-2	-	CASRDNNDGYTF	TGTGCCAGCAGAGATAATAACGATGGCTACACCTTC
TRBD1	TRBV5-4	TRBJ1-1	-	CASSQTGQGLTEAFF	TGTGCCAGCAGCCAGACGGGACAGGGGCTAACTGAAGCTTTCTTT
-	TRBV4-2	TRBJ1-6	-	CASSQDLQGTSPLHF	TGTGCCAGCAGCCAAGATCTACAGGGAACGTCACCCCTCCACTTT
-	TRBV10-3	TRBJ2-5	-	CAISGKGRELETQYF	TGTGCCATCAGTGGAAAAGGCAGGGAATTAGAGACCCAGTACTTC
-	TRBV29-1	TRBJ2-2	few	CSGRTPVGELFF	TGCAGCGGACGGACCCCGGTCGGGGAGCTGTTTTTT
-	TRBV6-5	TRBJ2-5	-	CASSYSRAQQETQYF	TGTGCCAGCAGTTACTCCCGGGCCCAGCAAGAGACCCAGTACTTC
-	TRBV4-1	TRBJ2-7	-	CASSQDRPTSTPSYEQYF	TGCGCCAGCAGCCAAGATCGACCCACCAGCACCCCTTCCTACGAGCAGTACTTC
TRBD2	TRBV9	TRBJ2-3	-	CASSVAGTSGATDTQYF	TGTGCCAGCAGCGTAGCTGGGACTAGCGGAGCCACAGATACGCAGTATTTT
-	TRBV5-1	TRBJ1-1	-	CASSSGSMNTEAFF	TGCGCCAGCAGCTCGGGGTCTATGAACACTGAAGCTTTCTTT
-	TRBV10-3	TRBJ1-1	-	CAIRRWNTEAFF	TGTGCCATCAGGAGGTGGAACACTGAAGCTTTCTTT
-	TRBV27	TRBJ2-7	-	CASSLNPQGGEQYF	TGTGCCAGCAGTTTAAACCCACAGGGCGGCGAGCAGTACTTC
TRBD2	TRBV9	TRBJ2-3	once	CASSAGVGAGGTDTQYF	TGTGCCAGCAGCGCAGGAGTAGGAGCGGGAGGAACAGATACGCAGTATTTT
TRBD1	TRBV19	TRBJ2-2	-	CASNRGTGVRELFF	TGTGCCAGTAATCGCGGGACAGGGGTTAGGGAGCTGTTTTTT
-	TRBV5-1	TRBJ2-5	-	CASSLDRSQGVETQYF	TGCGCCAGCAGCTTGGACAGGTCCCAAGGGGTGGAGACCCAGTACTTC
-	TRBV5-1	TRBJ1-4	-	CASSSTGLNEKLFF	TGCGCCAGCAGTTCAACCGGGCTCAATGAAAAACTGTTTTTT
-	TRBV7-9	TRBJ1-2	few	CASSLRVNDGYTF	TGTGCCAGCAGCTTAAGGGTGAACGATGGCTACACCTTC
-	TRBV7-3	TRBJ2-1	-	CASSQAGMTGYEQFF	TGTGCCAGCAGCCAAGCGGGTATGACAGGCTATGAGCAGTTCTTC
TRBD1	TRBV11-2	TRBJ2-1	-	CASSSILGTGGKNEQFF	TGTGCCAGCAGCTCCATTCTCGGGACAGGGGGCAAAAATGAGCAGTTCTTC
TRBD2	TRBV6-5	TRBJ2-7	-	CASLSGRNYEQYF	TGTGCCAGCCTTAGCGGGAGAAACTACGAGCAGTACTTC
-	TRBV2	TRBJ2-1	few	CASNYYNEQFF	TGTGCCAGCAACTACTACAATGAGCAGTTCTTC
-	TRBV30	TRBJ1-3	-	CAWSVQGNTIYF	TGTGCCTGGAGTGTACAGGGAAACACCATATATTTT
TRBD1	TRBV18	TRBJ1-3	few	CASSRDSGLSGNTIYF	TGTGCCAGCTCAAGGGACAGCGGCCTCTCTGGAAACACCATATATTTT
TRBD2	TRBV9	TRBJ2-5	few	CASSVGGLAGGQETQYF	TGTGCCAGCAGCGTAGGAGGACTAGCGGGGGGCCAAGAGACCCAGTACTTC
-	TRBV25-1	TRBJ1-2	-	CASSDQRYGYTF	TGTGCCAGCAGTGACCAGAGGTATGGCTACACCTTC
TRBD1	TRBV28	TRBJ2-5	few	CASSGAGTAQWAQYF	TGTGCCAGCAGTGGCGCCGGGACAGCCCAATGGGCCCAGTACTTC
-	TRBV9	TRBJ2-5	once	CASSVGYLQETQYF	TGTGCCAGCAGCGTAGGCTACTTACAAGAGACCCAGTACTTC
-	TRBV29-1	TRBJ2-1	few	CSLADGHYNEQFF	TGCAGCTTAGCGGACGGGCATTACAATGAGCAGTTCTTC
-	TRBV27	TRBJ1-1	-	CASRRGPGEVRAFF	TGTGCCAGCAGACGTGGACCGGGTGAAGTACGAGCTTTCTTT
-	TRBV4-3	TRBJ2-1	-	CASSQERGGGAMDEQFF	TGCGCCAGCAGCCAAGAGAGAGGGGGCGGGGCTATGGATGAGCAGTTCTTC
-	TRBV7-3	TRBJ2-3	-	CASSVVDGTQYF	TGTGCCAGCAGCGTAGTTGACGGTACGCAGTATTTT
-	TRBV5-1	TRBJ2-1	few	CASSLSRPNEQFF	TGCGCCAGCAGCTTGTCCAGACCCAATGAGCAGTTCTTC
TRBD2	TRBV4-3	TRBJ2-5	-	CASSKVAGGRYQETQYF	TGCGCCAGCAGCAAAGTAGCGGGGGGCCGGTACCAAGAGACCCAGTACTTC